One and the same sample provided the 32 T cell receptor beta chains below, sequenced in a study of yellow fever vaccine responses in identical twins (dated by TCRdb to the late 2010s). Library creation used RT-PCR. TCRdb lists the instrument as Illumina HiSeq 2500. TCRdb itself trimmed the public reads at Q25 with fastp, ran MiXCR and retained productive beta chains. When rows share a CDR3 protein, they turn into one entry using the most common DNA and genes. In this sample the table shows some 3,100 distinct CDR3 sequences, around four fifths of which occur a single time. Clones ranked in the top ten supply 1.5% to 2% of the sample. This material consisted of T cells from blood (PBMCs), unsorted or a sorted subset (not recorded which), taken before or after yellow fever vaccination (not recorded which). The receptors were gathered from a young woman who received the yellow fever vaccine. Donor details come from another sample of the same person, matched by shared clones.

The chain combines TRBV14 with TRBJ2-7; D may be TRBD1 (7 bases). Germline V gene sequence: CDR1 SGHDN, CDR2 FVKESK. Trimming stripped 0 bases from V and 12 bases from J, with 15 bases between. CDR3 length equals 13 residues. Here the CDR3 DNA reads TGTGCCAGCAGCCAAGACAGTAACAGGGGACTGTACTTC. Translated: CASSQDSNRGLYF.

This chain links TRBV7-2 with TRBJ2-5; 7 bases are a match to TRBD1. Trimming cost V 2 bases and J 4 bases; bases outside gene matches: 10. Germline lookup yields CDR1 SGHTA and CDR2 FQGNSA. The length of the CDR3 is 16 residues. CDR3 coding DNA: TGTGCCAGCAGCTTACCGACAGGGCTGGGTGGAGAGACCCAGTACTTC. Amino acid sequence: CASSLPTGLGGETQYF. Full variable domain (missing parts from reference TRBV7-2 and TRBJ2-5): GAGVSQSPSNKVTEKGKDVELRCDPISGHTALYWYRQSLGQGLEFLIYFQGNSAPDKSGLPSDRFSAERTGGSVSTLTIQRTQQEDSAVYLCASSLPTGLGGETQYFGPGTRLLVL.

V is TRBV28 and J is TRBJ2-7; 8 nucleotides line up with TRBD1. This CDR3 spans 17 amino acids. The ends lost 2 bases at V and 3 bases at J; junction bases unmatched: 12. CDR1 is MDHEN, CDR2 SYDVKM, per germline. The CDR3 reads CASSLQADRAVNYEQYF. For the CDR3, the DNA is TGTGCCAGCAGTTTACAGGCGGACAGGGCCGTAAACTACGAGCAGTACTTC.

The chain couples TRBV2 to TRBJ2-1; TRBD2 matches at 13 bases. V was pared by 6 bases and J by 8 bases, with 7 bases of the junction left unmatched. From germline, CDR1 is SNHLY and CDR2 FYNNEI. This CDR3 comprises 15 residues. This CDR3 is CASRATSGGAHEQFF. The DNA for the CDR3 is TGTGCCAGCAGGGCTACTAGCGGGGGGGCCCATGAGCAGTTCTTC.

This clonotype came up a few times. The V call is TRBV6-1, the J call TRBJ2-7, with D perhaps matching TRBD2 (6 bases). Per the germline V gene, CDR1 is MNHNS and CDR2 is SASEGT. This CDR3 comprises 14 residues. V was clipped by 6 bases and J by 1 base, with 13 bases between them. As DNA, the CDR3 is TGTGCCAGCAGACCCGGGACTCTATCCTACGAGCAGTACTTC. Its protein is CASRPGTLSYEQYF.

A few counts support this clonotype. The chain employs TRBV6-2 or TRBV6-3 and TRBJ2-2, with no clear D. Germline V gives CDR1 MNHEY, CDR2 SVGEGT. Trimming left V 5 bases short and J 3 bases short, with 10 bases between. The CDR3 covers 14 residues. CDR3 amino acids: CASSPSRDTGELFF. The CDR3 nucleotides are TGTGCCAGCAGTCCATCCAGAGACACCGGGGAGCTGTTTTTT.

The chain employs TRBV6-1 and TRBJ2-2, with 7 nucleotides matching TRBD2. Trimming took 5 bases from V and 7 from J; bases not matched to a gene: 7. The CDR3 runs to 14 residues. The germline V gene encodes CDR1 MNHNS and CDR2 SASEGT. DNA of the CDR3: TGTGCCAGCAGTCCGGGACTATCGGGCGGGGAGCTGTTTTTT. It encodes CASSPGLSGGELFF.

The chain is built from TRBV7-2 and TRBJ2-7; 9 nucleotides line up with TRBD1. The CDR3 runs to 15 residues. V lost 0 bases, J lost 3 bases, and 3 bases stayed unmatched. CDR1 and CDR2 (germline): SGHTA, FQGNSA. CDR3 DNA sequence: TGTGCCAGCAGCTTAGCACCGGGACAGGGCTACGAGCAGTACTTC. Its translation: CASSLAPGQGYEQYF. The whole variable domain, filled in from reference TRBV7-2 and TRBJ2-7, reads GAGVSQSPSNKVTEKGKDVELRCDPISGHTALYWYRQSLGQGLEFLIYFQGNSAPDKSGLPSDRFSAERTGGSVSTLTIQRTQQEDSAVYLCASSLAPGQGYEQYFGPGTRLTVT.

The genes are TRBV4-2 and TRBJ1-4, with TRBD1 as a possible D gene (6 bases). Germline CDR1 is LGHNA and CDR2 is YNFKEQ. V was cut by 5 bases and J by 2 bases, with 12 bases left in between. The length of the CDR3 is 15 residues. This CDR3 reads CASSAQGYTNEKLFF. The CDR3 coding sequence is TGTGCCAGCAGCGCGCAGGGGTATACTAATGAAAAACTGTTTTTT.

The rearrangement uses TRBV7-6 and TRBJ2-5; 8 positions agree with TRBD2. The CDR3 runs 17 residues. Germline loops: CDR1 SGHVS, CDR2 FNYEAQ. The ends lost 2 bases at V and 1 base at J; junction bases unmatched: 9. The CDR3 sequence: CASSLFTSGRPQETQYF. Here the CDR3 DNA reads TGTGCCAGCAGCTTATTCACGAGCGGGAGACCCCAAGAGACCCAGTACTTC.

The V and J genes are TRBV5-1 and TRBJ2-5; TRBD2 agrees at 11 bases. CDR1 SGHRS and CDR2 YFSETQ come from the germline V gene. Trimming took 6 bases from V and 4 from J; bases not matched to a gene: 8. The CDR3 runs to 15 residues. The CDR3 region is CASTRLAGGGETQYF. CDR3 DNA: TGCGCCAGCACCCGGCTAGCGGGAGGCGGAGAGACCCAGTACTTC.

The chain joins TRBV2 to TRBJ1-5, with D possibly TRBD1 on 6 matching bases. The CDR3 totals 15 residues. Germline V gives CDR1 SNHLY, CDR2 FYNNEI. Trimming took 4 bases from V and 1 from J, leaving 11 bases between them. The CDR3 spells CASSAGHLSNQPQHF. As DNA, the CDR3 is TGTGCCAGCAGTGCGGGACACTTAAGCAATCAGCCCCAGCATTTT.

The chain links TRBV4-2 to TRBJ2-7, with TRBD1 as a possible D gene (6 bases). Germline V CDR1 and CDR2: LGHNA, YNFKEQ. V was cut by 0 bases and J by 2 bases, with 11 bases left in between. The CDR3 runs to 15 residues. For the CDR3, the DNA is TGTGCCAGCAGCCAAGATGGTCAGGGGACCTACGAGCAGTACTTC. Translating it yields CASSQDGQGTYEQYF.

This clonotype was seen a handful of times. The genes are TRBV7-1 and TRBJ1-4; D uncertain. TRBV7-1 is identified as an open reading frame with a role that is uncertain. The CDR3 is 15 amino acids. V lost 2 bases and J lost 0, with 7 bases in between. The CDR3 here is CASSSRRSTNEKLFF. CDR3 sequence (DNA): TGTGCCAGCAGCTCAAGACGGTCAACTAATGAAAAACTGTTTTTT.

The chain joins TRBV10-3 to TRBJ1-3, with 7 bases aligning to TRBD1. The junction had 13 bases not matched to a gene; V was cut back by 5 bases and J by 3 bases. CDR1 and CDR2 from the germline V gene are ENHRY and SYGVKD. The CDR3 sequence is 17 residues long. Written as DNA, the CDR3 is TGTGCCATCAGTCAACCGGGGGGGGACAGCTTTGGAAACACCATATATTTT. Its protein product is CAISQPGGDSFGNTIYF.

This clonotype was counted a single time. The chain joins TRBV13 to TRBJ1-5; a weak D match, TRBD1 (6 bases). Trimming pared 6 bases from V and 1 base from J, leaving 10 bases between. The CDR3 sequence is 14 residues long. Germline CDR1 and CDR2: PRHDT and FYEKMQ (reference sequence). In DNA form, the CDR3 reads TGTGCCAGCAGGCAGGGGTTAAGCAATCAGCCCCAGCATTTT. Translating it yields CASRQGLSNQPQHF.

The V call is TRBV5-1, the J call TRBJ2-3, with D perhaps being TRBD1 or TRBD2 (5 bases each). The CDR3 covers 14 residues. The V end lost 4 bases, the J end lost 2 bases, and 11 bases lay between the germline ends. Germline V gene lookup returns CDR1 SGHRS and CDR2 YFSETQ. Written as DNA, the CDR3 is TGCGCCAGCAGCCTGACGGGGACCACAGATACGCAGTATTTT. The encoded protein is CASSLTGTTDTQYF.

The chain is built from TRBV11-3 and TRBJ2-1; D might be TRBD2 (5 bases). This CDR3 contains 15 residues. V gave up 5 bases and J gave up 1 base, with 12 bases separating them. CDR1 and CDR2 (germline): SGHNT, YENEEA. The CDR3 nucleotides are TGTGCCAGCAGCGAGAGGGCGATTTCCTACAATGAGCAGTTCTTC. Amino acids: CASSERAISYNEQFF.

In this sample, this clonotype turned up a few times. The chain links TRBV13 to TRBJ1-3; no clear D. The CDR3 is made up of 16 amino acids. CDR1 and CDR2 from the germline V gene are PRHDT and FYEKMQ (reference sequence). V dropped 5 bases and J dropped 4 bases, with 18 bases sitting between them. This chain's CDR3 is CASSPNSSPSGNTIYF. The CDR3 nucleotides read TGTGCCAGCAGCCCAAATTCCAGTCCCAGCGGAAACACCATATATTTT.

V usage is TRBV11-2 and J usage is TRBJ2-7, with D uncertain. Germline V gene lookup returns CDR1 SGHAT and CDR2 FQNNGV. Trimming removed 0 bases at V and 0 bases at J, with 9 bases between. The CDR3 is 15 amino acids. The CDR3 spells CASSLDSVSSYEQYF. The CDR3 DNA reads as TGTGCCAGCAGCTTAGATTCCGTTAGCTCCTACGAGCAGTACTTC.

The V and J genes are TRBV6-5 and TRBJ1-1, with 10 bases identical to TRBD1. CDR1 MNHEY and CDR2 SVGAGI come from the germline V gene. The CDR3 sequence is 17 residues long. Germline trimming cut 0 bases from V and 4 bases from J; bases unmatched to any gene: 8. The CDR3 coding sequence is TGTGCCAGCAGTTACTCATCCGGACAGGGGGGTGGCACTGAAGCTTTCTTT. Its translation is CASSYSSGQGGGTEAFF.

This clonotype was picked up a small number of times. For the CDR3, the DNA is TGTGCCACCAGCACAGGGACTAGCGTAAATGAGCAGTTCTTC. Translating it yields CATSTGTSVNEQFF. The V gene is TRBV15, the J gene TRBJ2-1; TRBD2 matches at 10 bases. CDR1 and CDR2 from the germline V gene are LNHNV and YYDKDF (reference sequence). J lost 7 bases, V lost 4 bases, and 4 bases had no gene match. The CDR3 is 14 amino acids. The entire variable domain, with the rest obtained from reference TRBV15 and TRBJ2-1, is as follows: DAMVIQNPRYQVTQFGKPVTLSCSQTLNHNVMYWYQQKSSQAPKLLFHYYDKDFNNEADTPDNFQSRRPNTSFCFLDIRSPGLGDTAMYLCATSTGTSVNEQFFGPGTRLTVL.

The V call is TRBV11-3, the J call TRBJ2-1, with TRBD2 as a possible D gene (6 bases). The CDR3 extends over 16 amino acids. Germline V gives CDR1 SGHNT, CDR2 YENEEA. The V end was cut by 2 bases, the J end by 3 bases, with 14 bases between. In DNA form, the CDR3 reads TGTGCCAGCAGCTTAAGGGACCATAGCGGCTACAATGAGCAGTTCTTC. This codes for CASSLRDHSGYNEQFF.

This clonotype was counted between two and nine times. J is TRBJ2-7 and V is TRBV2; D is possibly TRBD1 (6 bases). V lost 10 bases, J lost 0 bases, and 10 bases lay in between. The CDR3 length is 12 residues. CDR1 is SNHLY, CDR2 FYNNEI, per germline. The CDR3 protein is CATRDNSYEQYF. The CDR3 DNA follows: TGTGCCACCCGGGACAACTCCTACGAGCAGTACTTC. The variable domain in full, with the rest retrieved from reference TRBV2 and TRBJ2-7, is EPEVTQTPSHQVTQMGQEVILRCVPISNHLYFYWYRQILGQKVEFLVSFYNNEISEKSEIFDDQFSVERPDGSNFTLKIRSTKLEDSAMYFCATRDNSYEQYFGPGTRLTVT.

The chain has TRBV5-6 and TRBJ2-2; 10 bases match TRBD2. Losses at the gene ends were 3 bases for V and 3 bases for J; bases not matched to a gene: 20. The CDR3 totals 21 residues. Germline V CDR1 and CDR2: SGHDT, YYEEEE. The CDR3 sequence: CASSYILYDGSGRTHTGELFF. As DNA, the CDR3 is TGTGCCAGCAGCTATATCCTATACGATGGTAGCGGGAGGACCCACACCGGGGAGCTGTTTTTT.

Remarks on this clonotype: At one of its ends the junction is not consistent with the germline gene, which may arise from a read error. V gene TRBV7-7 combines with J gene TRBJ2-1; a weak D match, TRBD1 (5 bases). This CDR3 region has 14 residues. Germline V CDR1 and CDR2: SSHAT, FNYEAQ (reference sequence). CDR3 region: CASSLEGVYNEQFF. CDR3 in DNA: TGTGCTAGCAGCTTAGAAGGGGTCTACAATGAGCAGTTCTTC.

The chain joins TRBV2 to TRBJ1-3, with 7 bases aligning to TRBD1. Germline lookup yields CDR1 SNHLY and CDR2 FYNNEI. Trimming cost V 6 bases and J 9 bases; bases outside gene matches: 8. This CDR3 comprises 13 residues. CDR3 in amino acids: CASRGQSGGTIYF. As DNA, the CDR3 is TGTGCCAGCAGGGGACAGTCCGGGGGCACCATATATTTT.

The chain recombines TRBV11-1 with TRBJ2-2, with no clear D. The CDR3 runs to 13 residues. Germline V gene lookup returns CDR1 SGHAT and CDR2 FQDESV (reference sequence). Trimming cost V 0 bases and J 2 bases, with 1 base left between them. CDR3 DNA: TGTGCCAGCAGCTTAGCTAACACCGGGGAGCTGTTTTTT. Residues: CASSLANTGELFF.

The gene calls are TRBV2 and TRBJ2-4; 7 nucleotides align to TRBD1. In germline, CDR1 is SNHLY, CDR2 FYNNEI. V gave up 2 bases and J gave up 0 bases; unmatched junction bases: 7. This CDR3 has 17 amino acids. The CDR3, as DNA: TGTGCCAGCAGTGAAACGACAGGGTCACTAGCCAAAAACATTCAGTACTTC. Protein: CASSETTGSLAKNIQYF.

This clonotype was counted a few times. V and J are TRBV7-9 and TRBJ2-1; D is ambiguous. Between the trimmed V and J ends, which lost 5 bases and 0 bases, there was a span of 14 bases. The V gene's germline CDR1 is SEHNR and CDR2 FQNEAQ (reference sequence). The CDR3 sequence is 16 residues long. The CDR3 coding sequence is TGTGCCAGCAGCGGGTCCAACCTTCGCTCCTACAATGAGCAGTTCTTC. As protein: CASSGSNLRSYNEQFF.

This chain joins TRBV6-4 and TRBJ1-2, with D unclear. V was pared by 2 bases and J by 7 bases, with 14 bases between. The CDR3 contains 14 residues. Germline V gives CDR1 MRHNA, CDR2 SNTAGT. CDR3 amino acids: CASSDVDGLGGYTF. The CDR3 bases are TGTGCCAGCAGTGACGTGGACGGGCTGGGTGGCTACACCTTC.

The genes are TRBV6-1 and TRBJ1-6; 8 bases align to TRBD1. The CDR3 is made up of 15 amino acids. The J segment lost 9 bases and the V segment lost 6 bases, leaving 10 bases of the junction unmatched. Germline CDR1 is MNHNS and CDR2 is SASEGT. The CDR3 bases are TGTGCCAGCAGGATACCCGGACAGGGTAGTTCACCCCTCCACTTT. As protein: CASRIPGQGSSPLHF.